This T cell receptor beta chain emerged from a study of cytomegalovirus exposure and HLA in healthy donors. Amplification used 60 Vbeta primers and 13 Jbeta primers. Method: immunoSEQ multiplex PCR; TCRdb's copy keeps in-frame clones and lacks some. This sample's clone table lists around 77,000 clones. Trimming took off 5 bases at V and 8 bases at J, with 29 bases between the two ends. CDR1 and CDR2 from the germline V gene are SNHLY and FYNNEI. The CDR3 length is 18 residues. The chain uses TRBV2 and TRBJ2-3; maybe TRBD2 (6 bases). The receptor was isolated from a man aged 45 to 65 in good health and CMV-seropositive. The sequenced sample was PBMCs. The CDR3 sequence: CASSYFNLGGSAIGTQYF. The CDR3 DNA reads TGTGCCAGCAGTTATTTTAACCTGGGGGGATCCGCGATTGGTACGCAGTATTTT.